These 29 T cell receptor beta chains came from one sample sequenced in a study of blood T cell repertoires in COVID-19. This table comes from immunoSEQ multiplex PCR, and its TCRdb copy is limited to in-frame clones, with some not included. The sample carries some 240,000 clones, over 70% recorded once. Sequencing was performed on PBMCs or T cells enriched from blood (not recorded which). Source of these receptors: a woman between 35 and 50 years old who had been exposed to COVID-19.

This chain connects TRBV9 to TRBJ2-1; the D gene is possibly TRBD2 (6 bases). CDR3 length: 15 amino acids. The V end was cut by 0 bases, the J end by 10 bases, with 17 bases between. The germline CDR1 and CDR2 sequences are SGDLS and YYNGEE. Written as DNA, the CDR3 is TGTGCCAGCAGCGTAGAAATAGCGCGGGCGGGGGAGCAGTTCTTC. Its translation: CASSVEIARAGEQFF. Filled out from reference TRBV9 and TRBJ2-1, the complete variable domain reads DSGVTQTPKHLITATGQRVTLRCSPRSGDLSVYWYQQSLDQGLQFLIQYYNGEERAKGNILERFSAQQFPDLHSELNLSSLELGDSALYFCASSVEIARAGEQFFGPGTRLTVL.

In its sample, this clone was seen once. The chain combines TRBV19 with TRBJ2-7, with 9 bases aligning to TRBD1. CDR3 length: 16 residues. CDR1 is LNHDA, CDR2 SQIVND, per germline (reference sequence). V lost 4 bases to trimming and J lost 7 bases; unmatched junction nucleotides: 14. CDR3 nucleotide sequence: TGTGCCAGTAGTAAAACCCCGGGACAGGGATTCTTGGAGCAGTACTTC. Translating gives CASSKTPGQGFLEQYF.

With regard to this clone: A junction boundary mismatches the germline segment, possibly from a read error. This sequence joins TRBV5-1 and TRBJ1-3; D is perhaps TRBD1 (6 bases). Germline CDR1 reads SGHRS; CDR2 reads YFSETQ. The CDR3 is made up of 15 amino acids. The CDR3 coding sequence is TGTGCCAGCGGAGAAACAGGGAGCTCTGGAAACACCATATATTTT. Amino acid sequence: CASGETGSSGNTIYF.

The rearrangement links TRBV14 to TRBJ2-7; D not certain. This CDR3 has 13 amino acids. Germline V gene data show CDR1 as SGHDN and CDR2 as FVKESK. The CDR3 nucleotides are TGTGCCAGCAGCCAAGCCCCGCACGCCCCCTACTTCGTC. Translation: CASSQAPHAPYFV.

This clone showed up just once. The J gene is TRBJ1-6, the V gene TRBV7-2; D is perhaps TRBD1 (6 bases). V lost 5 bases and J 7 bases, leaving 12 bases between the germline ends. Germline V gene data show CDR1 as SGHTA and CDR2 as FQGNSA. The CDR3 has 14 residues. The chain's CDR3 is CASSAGGPNSPLHF. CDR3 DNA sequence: TGTGCCAGCAGCGCGGGGGGGCCGAATTCACCCCTCCACTTT.

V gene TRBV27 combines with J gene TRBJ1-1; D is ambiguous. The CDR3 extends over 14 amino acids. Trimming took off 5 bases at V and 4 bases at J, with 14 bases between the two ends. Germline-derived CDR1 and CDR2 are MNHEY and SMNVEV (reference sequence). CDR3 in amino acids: CASSPQTTGTEAFF. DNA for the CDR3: TGTGCCAGCAGTCCGCAGACAACCGGCACTGAAGCTTTCTTT.

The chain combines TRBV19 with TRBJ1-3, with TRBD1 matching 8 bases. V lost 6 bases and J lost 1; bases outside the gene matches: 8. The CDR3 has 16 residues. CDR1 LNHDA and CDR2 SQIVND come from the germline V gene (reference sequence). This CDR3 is CASRRDRTGSGNTIYF. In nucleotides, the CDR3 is TGTGCCAGTAGACGAGATCGGACAGGGTCTGGAAACACCATATATTTT. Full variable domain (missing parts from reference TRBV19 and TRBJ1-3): DGGITQSPKYLFRKEGQNVTLSCEQNLNHDAMYWYRQDPGQGLRLIYYSQIVNDFQKGDIAEGYSVSREKKESFPLTVTSAQKNPTAFYLCASRRDRTGSGNTIYFGEGSWLTVV.

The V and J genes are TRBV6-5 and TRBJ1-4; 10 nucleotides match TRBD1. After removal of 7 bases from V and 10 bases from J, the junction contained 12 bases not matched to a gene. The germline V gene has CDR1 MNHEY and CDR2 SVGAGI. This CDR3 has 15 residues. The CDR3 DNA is TGTGCCAGCACCCAATCGACAGGGGGCCTAGGAAAACTGTTTTTT. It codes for CASTQSTGGLGKLFF.

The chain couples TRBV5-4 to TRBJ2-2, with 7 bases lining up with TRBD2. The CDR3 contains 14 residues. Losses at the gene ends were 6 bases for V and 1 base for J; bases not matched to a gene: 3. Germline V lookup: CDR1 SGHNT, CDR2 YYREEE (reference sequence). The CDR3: CASNKRENTGELFF. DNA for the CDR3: TGTGCCAGCAATAAGCGGGAGAACACCGGGGAGCTGTTTTTT. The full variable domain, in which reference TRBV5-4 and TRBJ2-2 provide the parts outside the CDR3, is ETGVTQSPTHLIKTRGQQVTLRCSSQSGHNTVSWYQQALGQGPQFIFQYYREEENGRGNFPPRFSGLQFPNYSSELNVNALELDDSALYLCASNKRENTGELFFGEGSRLTVL.

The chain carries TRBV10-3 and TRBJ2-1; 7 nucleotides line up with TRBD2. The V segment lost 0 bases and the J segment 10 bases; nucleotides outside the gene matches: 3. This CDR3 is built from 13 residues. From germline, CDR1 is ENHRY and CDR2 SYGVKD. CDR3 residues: CAISESPGGEQFF. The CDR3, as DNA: TGTGCCATCAGTGAGTCACCCGGGGGGGAGCAGTTCTTC.

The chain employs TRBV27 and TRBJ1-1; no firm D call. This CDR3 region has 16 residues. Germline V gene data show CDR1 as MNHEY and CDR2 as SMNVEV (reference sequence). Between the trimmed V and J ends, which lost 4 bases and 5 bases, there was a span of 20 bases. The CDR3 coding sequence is TGTGCCAGCAGTTCGTCTCGTCGGATTCGCGGGACTGAAGCTTTCTTT. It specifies CASSSSRRIRGTEAFF.

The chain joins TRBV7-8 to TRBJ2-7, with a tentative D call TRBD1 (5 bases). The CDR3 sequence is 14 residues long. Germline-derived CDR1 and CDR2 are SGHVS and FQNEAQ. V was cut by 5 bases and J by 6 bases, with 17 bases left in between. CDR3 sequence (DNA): TGTGCCAGCAGCCCCCTGCGGTTGCAGGGCGAGCAGTACGTC. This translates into CASSPLRLQGEQYV.

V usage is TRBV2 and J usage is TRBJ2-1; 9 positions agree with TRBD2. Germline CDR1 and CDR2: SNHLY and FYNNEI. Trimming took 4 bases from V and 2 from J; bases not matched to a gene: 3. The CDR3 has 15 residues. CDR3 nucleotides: TGTGCCAGCAGTGCTAGCGGGGCAACCTACAATGAGCAGTTCTTC. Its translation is CASSASGATYNEQFF. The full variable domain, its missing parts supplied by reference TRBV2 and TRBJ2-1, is EPEVTQTPSHQVTQMGQEVILRCVPISNHLYFYWYRQILGQKVEFLVSFYNNEISEKSEIFDDQFSVERPDGSNFTLKIRSTKLEDSAMYFCASSASGATYNEQFFGPGTRLTVL.

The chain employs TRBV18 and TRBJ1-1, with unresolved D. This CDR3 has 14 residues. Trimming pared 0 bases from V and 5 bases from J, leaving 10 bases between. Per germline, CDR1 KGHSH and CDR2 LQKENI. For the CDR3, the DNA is TGTGCCAGCTCACCACCCCCGGAGGGTACTGAAGCTTTCTTT. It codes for CASSPPPEGTEAFF.

The CDR3 reads CASSQQGSYGYTF. The CDR3 nucleotides read TGTGCCAGCAGCCAACAGGGAAGCTATGGCTACACCTTC. This chain connects TRBV3-1 (or the pseudogene TRBV3-2) to TRBJ1-2, with D possibly TRBD1 on 5 matching bases. This CDR3 comprises 13 residues. Deletions cut 2 bases from V and 4 bases from J, with 8 bases between. Germline CDR1 LGHDT, CDR2 YNNKEL (reference sequence).

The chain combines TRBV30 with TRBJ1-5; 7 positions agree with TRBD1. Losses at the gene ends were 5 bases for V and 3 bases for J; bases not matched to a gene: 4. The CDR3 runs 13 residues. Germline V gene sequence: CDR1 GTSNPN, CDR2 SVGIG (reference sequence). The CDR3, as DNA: TGTGCCTGGGGGACAGTTAACAATCAGCCCCAGCATTTT. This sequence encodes CAWGTVNNQPQHF.

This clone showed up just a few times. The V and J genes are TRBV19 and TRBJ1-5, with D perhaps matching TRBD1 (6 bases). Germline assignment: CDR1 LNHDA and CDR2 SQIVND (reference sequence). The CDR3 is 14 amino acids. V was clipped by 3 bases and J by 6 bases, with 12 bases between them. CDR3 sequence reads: CASSIGGGSQPQHF. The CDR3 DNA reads TGTGCCAGTAGTATTGGGGGCGGCAGTCAGCCCCAGCATTTT.

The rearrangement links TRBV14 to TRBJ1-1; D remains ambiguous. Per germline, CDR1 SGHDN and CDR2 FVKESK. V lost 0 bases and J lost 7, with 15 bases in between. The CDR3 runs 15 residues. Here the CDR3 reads CASSQDETAPFEAFF. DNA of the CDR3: TGTGCCAGCAGCCAAGATGAAACAGCACCCTTTGAAGCTTTCTTT.

The CDR3, as DNA: TGTGCCAGCAGCAAGAGTAGCGCCACAGATACGCAGTATTTT. This codes for CASSKSSATDTQYF. The chain carries TRBV7-7 and TRBJ2-3, with a possible D match to TRBD2 (5 bases). Germline CDR1 SSHAT, CDR2 FNYEAQ (reference sequence). V lost 5 bases, J lost 2 bases, and 11 bases lay in between. The CDR3 sequence is 14 residues long.

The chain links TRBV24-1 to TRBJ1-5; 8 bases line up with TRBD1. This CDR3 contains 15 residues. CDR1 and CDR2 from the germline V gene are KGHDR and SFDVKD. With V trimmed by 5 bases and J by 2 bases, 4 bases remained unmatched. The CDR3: CATSATTGGNQPQHF. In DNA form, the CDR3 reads TGTGCCACCAGTGCAACGACAGGGGGCAATCAGCCCCAGCATTTT.

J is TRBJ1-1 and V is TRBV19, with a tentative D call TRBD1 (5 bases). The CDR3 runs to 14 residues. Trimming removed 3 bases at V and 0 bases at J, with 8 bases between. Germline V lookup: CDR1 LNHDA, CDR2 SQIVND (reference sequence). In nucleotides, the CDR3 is TGTGCCAGTAGTATTTGGGGGGTGAACACTGAAGCTTTCTTT. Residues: CASSIWGVNTEAFF.

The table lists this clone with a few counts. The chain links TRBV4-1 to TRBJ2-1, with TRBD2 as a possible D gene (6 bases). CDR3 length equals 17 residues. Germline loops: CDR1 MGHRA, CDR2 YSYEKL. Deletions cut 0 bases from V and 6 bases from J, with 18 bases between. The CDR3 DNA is TGCGCCAGCAGCCAAGATCCCCCGGGCTCGGAGGGCAATGAGCAGTTCTTC. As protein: CASSQDPPGSEGNEQFF.

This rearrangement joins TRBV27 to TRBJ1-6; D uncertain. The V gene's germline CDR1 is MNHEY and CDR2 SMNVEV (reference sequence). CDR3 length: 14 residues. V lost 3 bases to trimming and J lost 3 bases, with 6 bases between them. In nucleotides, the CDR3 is TGTGCCAGCAGTTTTCGGGGCTATAATTCACCCCTCCACTTT. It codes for CASSFRGYNSPLHF.

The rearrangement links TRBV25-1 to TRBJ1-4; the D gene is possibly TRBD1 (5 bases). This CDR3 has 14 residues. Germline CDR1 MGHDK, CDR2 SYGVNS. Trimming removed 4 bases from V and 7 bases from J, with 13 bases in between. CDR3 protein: CASSGGDLGEKLFF. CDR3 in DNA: TGTGCCAGCAGTGGGGGGGACTTAGGTGAAAAACTGTTTTTT.

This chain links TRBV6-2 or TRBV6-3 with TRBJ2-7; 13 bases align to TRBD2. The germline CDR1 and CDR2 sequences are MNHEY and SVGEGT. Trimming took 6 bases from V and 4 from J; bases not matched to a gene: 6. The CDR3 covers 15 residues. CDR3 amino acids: CASSLLAGGTYEQYF. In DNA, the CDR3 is TGTGCCAGCAGCCTACTAGCGGGGGGGACTTACGAGCAGTACTTC.

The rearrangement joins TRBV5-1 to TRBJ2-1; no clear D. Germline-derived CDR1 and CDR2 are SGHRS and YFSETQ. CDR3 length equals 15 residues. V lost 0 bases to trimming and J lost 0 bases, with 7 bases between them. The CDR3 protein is CASSLDGLSYNEQFF. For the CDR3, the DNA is TGCGCCAGCAGCTTGGACGGTCTCTCCTACAATGAGCAGTTCTTC.

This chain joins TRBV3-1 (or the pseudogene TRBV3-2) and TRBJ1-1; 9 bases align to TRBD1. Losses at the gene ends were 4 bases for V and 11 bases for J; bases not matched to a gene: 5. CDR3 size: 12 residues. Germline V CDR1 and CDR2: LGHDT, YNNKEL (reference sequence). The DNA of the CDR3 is TGTGCCAGCAGCCTTACCGGGACAGGGGCTTTCTTT. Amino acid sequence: CASSLTGTGAFF.

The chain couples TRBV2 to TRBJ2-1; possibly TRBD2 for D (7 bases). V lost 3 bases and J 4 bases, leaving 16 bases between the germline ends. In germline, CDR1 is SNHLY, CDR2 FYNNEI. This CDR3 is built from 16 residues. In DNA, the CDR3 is TGTGCCAGCAGTGACGGGGGGCCCGGAGCATACAATGAGCAGTTCTTC. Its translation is CASSDGGPGAYNEQFF.

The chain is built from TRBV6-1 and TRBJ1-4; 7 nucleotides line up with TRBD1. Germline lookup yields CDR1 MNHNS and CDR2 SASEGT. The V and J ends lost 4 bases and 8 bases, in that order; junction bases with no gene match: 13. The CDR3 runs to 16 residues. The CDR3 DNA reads TGTGCCAGCAGTGTCGAGGGACAGACGTATGGAGAAAAACTGTTTTTT. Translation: CASSVEGQTYGEKLFF.